Below, 30 T cell receptor beta chains from the same sample are listed, as sequenced in a study of neoadjuvant anti-PD-1 for oral cavity cancer. Sequencing was performed with immunoSEQ multiplex PCR; in TCRdb, only in-frame clones are kept and a portion is missing. Among around 60,000 clones listed, approximately 79% were seen once. The material sequenced was PBMCs, taken before nivolumab (anti-PD-1) treatment. These receptors were taken from a person between 40 and 79 years old with oral cavity squamous cell carcinoma.

This rearrangement joins TRBV19 to TRBJ2-1; D tentatively reads TRBD1 or TRBD2 (5 bases each). CDR3 length equals 16 residues. From germline, CDR1 is LNHDA and CDR2 SQIVND (reference sequence). Trimming left V 3 bases short and J 0 bases short, with 12 bases between. The CDR3 here is CASSIRAGSSYNEQFF. The CDR3 DNA reads as TGTGCCAGTAGTATTCGGGCAGGGAGCTCCTACAATGAGCAGTTCTTC.

This clone has just a few counts. V and J are TRBV5-1 and TRBJ2-1; 16 bases match TRBD2. CDR3 length: 18 amino acids. Looked up from germline, CDR1 is SGHRS and CDR2 is YFSETQ. V dropped 3 bases and J dropped 9; count of bases not matched to a gene: 12. CDR3 nucleotides: TGCGCCAGCAGCTCGGGGACTAGCGGGGGGGCAACCCCCGTTGAGCAGTTCTTC. This gives the protein CASSSGTSGGATPVEQFF.

The rearrangement uses TRBV29-1 and TRBJ2-6; D gene ambiguous. Trimming shortened V by 1 base and J by 2 bases, and 0 bases separated the two germline ends. The CDR3 is 12 residues long. The germline CDR1 and CDR2 sequences are SQVTM and ANQGSEA. The CDR3 DNA reads as TGCAGCGTTGAAGCTGGGGCCAACGTCCTGACTTTC. Protein: CSVEAGANVLTF.

The chain uses TRBV28 and TRBJ2-7, with D maybe TRBD2 (5 bases). From germline, CDR1 is MDHEN and CDR2 SYDVKM. The CDR3 length is 12 residues. Between the trimmed V and J ends, which lost 5 bases and 2 bases, there was a span of 7 bases. The CDR3 region has the DNA TGTGCCAGCAGTAGCGGAACCTACGAGCAGTACTTC. Translation: CASSSGTYEQYF.

The rearrangement uses TRBV7-2 and TRBJ2-3, with 8 bases fitting TRBD2. Trimming cost V 3 bases and J 3 bases; bases outside gene matches: 2. The CDR3 covers 14 residues. Per germline, CDR1 SGHTA and CDR2 FQGNSA. In DNA form, the CDR3 reads TGTGCCAGCAGCTTTGGCGGGAGGACAGATACGCAGTATTTT. Translating gives CASSFGGRTDTQYF.

The V gene is TRBV30, the J gene TRBJ1-1; tentatively, D is TRBD1 (5 bases). The V gene lost 1 base and the J gene lost 1 base, with 13 bases spanning the gap. The CDR3 is 15 residues long. From germline, CDR1 is GTSNPN and CDR2 SVGIG (reference sequence). In DNA, the CDR3 is TGTGCCTGGAGTGCACCGGGGCTACCGAACACTGAAGCTTTCTTT. Residues: CAWSAPGLPNTEAFF. The variable domain in full, completed from reference TRBV30 and TRBJ1-1, reads SQTIHQWPATLVQPVGSPLSLECTVEGTSNPNLYWYRQAAGRGLQLLFYSVGIGQISSEVPQNLSASRPQDRQFILSSKKLLLSDSGFYLCAWSAPGLPNTEAFFGQGTRLTVV.

The chain employs TRBV19 and TRBJ2-2; D unclear. Trimming took off 2 bases at V and 2 bases at J, with 12 bases between the two ends. CDR3 length equals 16 residues. Germline lookup yields CDR1 LNHDA and CDR2 SQIVND (reference sequence). The CDR3 nucleotides read TGTGCCAGTAGTATAAAGGCGAATCCTAACACCGGGGAGCTGTTTTTT. Translating it yields CASSIKANPNTGELFF.

The CDR3 sequence: CASTFHGQGNTEAFF. CDR3 coding DNA: TGTGCCAGCACCTTCCATGGACAGGGCAACACTGAAGCTTTCTTT. J is TRBJ1-1 and V is TRBV7-8; 8 bases are a match to TRBD1. Germline assignment: CDR1 SGHVS and CDR2 FQNEAQ. Trimming at V came to 7 bases and at J to 2 bases, leaving 9 bases not matched to a gene. CDR3 length equals 15 residues.

The chain recombines TRBV15 with TRBJ1-3; D remains unclear. Germline V gene sequence: CDR1 LNHNV, CDR2 YYDKDF (reference sequence). The CDR3 covers 17 residues. Trimming took 0 bases from V and 4 from J, leaving 16 bases between them. CDR3 loop: CATSRESATQKGNTIYF. The CDR3 DNA sequence: TGTGCCACCAGCAGAGAGTCAGCCACGCAGAAAGGAAACACCATATATTTT.

The chain links TRBV15 to TRBJ2-4; no clear D. Germline assignment: CDR1 LNHNV and CDR2 YYDKDF (reference sequence). Trimming stripped 4 bases from V and 7 bases from J, with 17 bases between. This CDR3 is built from 15 residues. The CDR3 sequence is CATSNQGLVDNIQYF. The CDR3 DNA reads TGTGCCACCAGCAACCAAGGGTTGGTTGATAACATTCAGTACTTC. Full variable domain (rest looked up from reference TRBV15 and TRBJ2-4): DAMVIQNPRYQVTQFGKPVTLSCSQTLNHNVMYWYQQKSSQAPKLLFHYYDKDFNNEADTPDNFQSRRPNTSFCFLDIRSPGLGDTAMYLCATSNQGLVDNIQYFGAGTRLSVL.

In this sample, this clone turned up a few times. V and J are TRBV2 and TRBJ1-1; D perhaps matches TRBD1 (6 bases). CDR3 length equals 13 residues. V shed 6 bases and J shed 0 bases, with 8 bases lying between them. Germline CDR1 reads SNHLY; CDR2 reads FYNNEI. CDR3 bases: TGTGCCAGCAGGGGACAAATGAACACTGAAGCTTTCTTT. This sequence encodes CASRGQMNTEAFF.

The chain is built from TRBV7-6 and TRBJ2-2, with 12 bases lining up with TRBD2. V dropped 1 base and J dropped 6; count of bases not matched to a gene: 0. The CDR3 contains 15 residues. The germline V gene has CDR1 SGHVS and CDR2 FNYEAQ. CDR3: CASSLGTSGAGELFF. Written as DNA, the CDR3 is TGTGCCAGCAGCTTAGGGACTAGCGGGGCCGGGGAGCTGTTTTTT.

The V and J genes are TRBV2 and TRBJ2-7; 7 nucleotides align to TRBD1. The CDR3 extends over 14 amino acids. Germline V gene data show CDR1 as SNHLY and CDR2 as FYNNEI. V lost 4 bases, J lost 7 bases, and 10 bases stayed unmatched. CDR3: CASSGLGGLREQYF. CDR3 in DNA: TGTGCCAGCAGTGGGCTAGGGGGCTTAAGAGAGCAGTACTTC.

The chain recombines TRBV6-6 with TRBJ2-3; 9 bases agree with TRBD1. The CDR3 is made up of 15 amino acids. The germline V gene has CDR1 MNHNY and CDR2 SVGAGI (reference sequence). V dropped 4 bases and J dropped 2; count of bases not matched to a gene: 4. CDR3 coding DNA: TGTGCCAGCAGTTGGACAGGGGATGCCACAGATACGCAGTATTTT. Its protein is CASSWTGDATDTQYF.

V gene TRBV27 combines with J gene TRBJ2-7; D perhaps matches TRBD1 (6 bases). V was shortened by 6 bases and J by 4 bases, with 13 bases between the two germline ends. The CDR3 runs 13 residues. Germline-derived CDR1 and CDR2 are MNHEY and SMNVEV (reference sequence). Written as DNA, the CDR3 is TGTGCCAGCAGGCCAAACCAGGGGTACGAGCAGTACTTC. Protein product: CASRPNQGYEQYF.

This chain connects TRBV6-5 to TRBJ2-5; 8 nucleotides align to TRBD1. Germline trimming cut 0 bases from V and 3 bases from J; bases unmatched to any gene: 0. Germline V gene sequence: CDR1 MNHEY, CDR2 SVGAGI. The CDR3 totals 14 residues. The CDR3 nucleotides read TGTGCCAGCAGTTACTCGGACAGGGAAGAGACCCAGTACTTC. Its protein product is CASSYSDREETQYF.

The V gene is TRBV29-1, the J gene TRBJ2-2; D possibly corresponds to TRBD2 (5 bases). This CDR3 is built from 13 residues. CDR1 is SQVTM and CDR2 is ANQGSEA in the germline V gene. The V gene lost 4 bases and the J gene lost 4 bases, with 10 bases spanning the gap. The CDR3 sequence is CSVAGNPTGELFF. CDR3 nucleotide sequence: TGCAGCGTTGCCGGGAATCCCACCGGGGAGCTGTTTTTT.

The genes are TRBV6-4 and TRBJ1-1, with a weak D call TRBD1 (6 bases). The V end lost 10 bases, the J end lost 6 bases, and 24 bases lay between the germline ends. In germline, CDR1 is MRHNA, CDR2 SNTAGT. The CDR3 covers 15 residues. CDR3 bases: TGTGCCACTCCGGGACACAGTGCCATCGTCGCTGAAGCTTTCTTT. It yields the protein CATPGHSAIVAEAFF.

The chain recombines TRBV6-5 with TRBJ1-3; D ambiguous. This CDR3 contains 11 residues. Trimming cost V 8 bases and J 4 bases, with 6 bases left between them. In germline, CDR1 is MNHEY, CDR2 SVGAGI. CDR3 DNA sequence: TGTGCCAGCGTTGAGGGAAACACCATATATTTT. Its protein product is CASVEGNTIYF.

CDR3 region: CASSPPGRETSEQFF. CDR3 DNA sequence: TGTGCCAGCAGCCCGCCAGGGAGGGAGACTTCTGAGCAGTTCTTC. The chain carries TRBV7-3 and TRBJ2-1; 7 bases match TRBD2. The CDR3 runs 15 residues. V dropped 5 bases and J dropped 9; count of bases not matched to a gene: 13. The germline V gene has CDR1 SGHTA and CDR2 FQGTGA.

The chain recombines TRBV6-5 with TRBJ2-1, with D hard to call. V was cut by 1 base and J by 9 bases, with 4 bases left in between. The CDR3 totals 11 residues. The germline gives CDR1 MNHEY, CDR2 SVGAGI. The CDR3 coding sequence is TGTGCCAGCAGTTACTGGGGTGAGCAGTTCTTC. Translation gives CASSYWGEQFF.

The chain couples TRBV5-1 to TRBJ2-7; no firm D call. Trimming removed 0 bases from V and 3 bases from J, with 7 bases in between. Germline CDR1 reads SGHRS; CDR2 reads YFSETQ. This CDR3 spans 13 amino acids. The CDR3 DNA reads as TGCGCCAGCAGCTTGGGTCACTTCTACGAGCAGTACTTC. It codes for CASSLGHFYEQYF.

The rearrangement links TRBV27 to TRBJ2-7, with D possibly matching TRBD1 (5 bases). Looked up from germline, CDR1 is MNHEY and CDR2 is SMNVEV (reference sequence). The V end lost 5 bases, the J end lost 0 bases, and 11 bases lay between the germline ends. The CDR3 totals 14 residues. CDR3 coding DNA: TGTGCCAGCAGTCAGACAGAGAGCTCCTACGAGCAGTACTTC. Its protein is CASSQTESSYEQYF.

This chain links TRBV25-1 with TRBJ1-3; a weak D match, TRBD1 (5 bases). Trimming pared 1 base from V and 3 bases from J, leaving 10 bases between. Germline CDR1 reads MGHDK; CDR2 reads SYGVNS. The length of the CDR3 is 15 residues. CDR3 loop: CASSEFIGDGNTIYF. The CDR3 DNA reads TGTGCCAGCAGTGAATTTATAGGGGATGGAAACACCATATATTTT.

The chain combines TRBV5-4 with TRBJ2-7; D gene unclear. This CDR3 comprises 14 residues. Per germline, CDR1 SGHNT and CDR2 YYREEE (reference sequence). V was trimmed by 0 bases and J by 4 bases, leaving 11 bases between them. For the CDR3, the DNA is TGTGCCAGCAGCTTGGATGGGGTACAATACGAGCAGTACTTC. This translates into CASSLDGVQYEQYF.

V and J are TRBV5-4 and TRBJ2-2, with a tentative D call TRBD2 (6 bases). There are 14 residues in the CDR3. Germline CDR1 SGHNT, CDR2 YYREEE (reference sequence). Trimming removed 4 bases from V and 8 bases from J, with 15 bases in between. The CDR3 DNA is TGTGCCAGCAGCGAGGGACTGAGCCGGGGGGAGCTGTTTTTT. It codes for CASSEGLSRGELFF.

J is TRBJ1-2 and V is TRBV28; 10 bases are a match to TRBD1. Looked up from germline, CDR1 is MDHEN and CDR2 is SYDVKM. The CDR3 is 14 amino acids. J lost 13 bases, V lost 1 base, and 9 bases had no gene match. The CDR3 DNA reads TGTGCCAGCAGTTTATCGGGGACAGGGGAATCCCGCACCTTC. Its translation is CASSLSGTGESRTF.

In its sample, this clone was seen once. This rearrangement joins TRBV7-6 to TRBJ2-5; D not resolved. The germline V gene encodes CDR1 SGHVS and CDR2 FNYEAQ. Trimming left V 2 bases short and J 2 bases short, with 12 bases between. This CDR3 region has 15 residues. Here the CDR3 DNA reads TGTGCCAGCAGCTTACCCCCGAGGTCTCAAGAGACCCAGTACTTC. Translating gives CASSLPPRSQETQYF. Using reference TRBV7-6 and TRBJ2-5 for the parts outside the CDR3, the full variable domain is GAGVSQSPRYKVTKRGQDVALRCDPISGHVSLYWYRQALGQGPEFLTYFNYEAQQDKSGLPNDRFSAERPEGSISTLTIQRTEQRDSAMYRCASSLPPRSQETQYFGPGTRLLVL.

The chain couples TRBV7-8 to TRBJ2-2; D ambiguous. V was clipped by 10 bases and J by 1 base, with 16 bases between them. The CDR3 has 15 amino acids. Germline loops: CDR1 SGHVS, CDR2 FQNEAQ. The CDR3 sequence is CATPGSFLNTGELFF. Written as DNA, the CDR3 is TGTGCCACCCCTGGGTCCTTCTTGAACACCGGGGAGCTGTTTTTT.

There are a few counts of this clone. This chain connects TRBV20-1 to TRBJ1-3; a weak D match, TRBD1 (5 bases). The CDR3 extends over 11 amino acids. Germline values: CDR1 DFQATT, CDR2 SNEGSKA (reference sequence). Deletions cut 6 bases from V and 9 bases from J, with 12 bases between. The CDR3 coding sequence is TGCAGTGCCCCTGCGGGGGGCACCATATATTTT. Protein product: CSAPAGGTIYF.